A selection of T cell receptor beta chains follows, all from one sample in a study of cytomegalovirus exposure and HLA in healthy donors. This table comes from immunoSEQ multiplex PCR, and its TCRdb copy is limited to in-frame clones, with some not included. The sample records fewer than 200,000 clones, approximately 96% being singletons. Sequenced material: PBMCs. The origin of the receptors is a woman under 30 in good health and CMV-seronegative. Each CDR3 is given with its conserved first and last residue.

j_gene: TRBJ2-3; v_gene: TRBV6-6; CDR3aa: CASSPADFGTDTQYF
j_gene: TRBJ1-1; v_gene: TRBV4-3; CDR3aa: CASSQLGHPNTEAFF
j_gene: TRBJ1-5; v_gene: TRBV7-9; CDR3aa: CASSSGRGGNQPQHF
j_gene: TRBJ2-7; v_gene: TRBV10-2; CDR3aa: CASSEPWDSGTYEQYF
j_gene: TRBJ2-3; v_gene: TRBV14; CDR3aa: CASSQERGGAPDTQYF
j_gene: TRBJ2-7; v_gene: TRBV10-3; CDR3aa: CAISGIGEQYF
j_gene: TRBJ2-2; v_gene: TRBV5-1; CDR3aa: CASSLITTITGELFF
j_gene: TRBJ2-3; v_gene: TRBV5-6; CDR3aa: CASSFRGLVASATQYF
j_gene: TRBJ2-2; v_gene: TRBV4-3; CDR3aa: CASSKALAGELFF
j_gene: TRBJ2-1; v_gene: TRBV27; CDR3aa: CASSLIQGAYNEQFF
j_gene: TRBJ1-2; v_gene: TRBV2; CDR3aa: CASMGTGGNYGYTF
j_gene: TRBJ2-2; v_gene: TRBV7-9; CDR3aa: CASVGQNTGELFF
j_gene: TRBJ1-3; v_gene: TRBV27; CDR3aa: CASSLSGISGNTIYF
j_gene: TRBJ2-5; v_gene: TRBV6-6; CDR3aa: CASTDGQRSQTQYF
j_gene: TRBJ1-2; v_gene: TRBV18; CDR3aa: CASSPVSPSDGYTF
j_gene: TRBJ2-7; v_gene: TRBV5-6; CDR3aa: CASRGTGLLYEQYF
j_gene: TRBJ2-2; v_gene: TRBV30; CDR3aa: CAWSVGGTGELFF
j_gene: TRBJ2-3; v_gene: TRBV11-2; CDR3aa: CASSSLLAGAYDTQYF
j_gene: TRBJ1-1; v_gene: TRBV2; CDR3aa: CASSEGGGGEAFF
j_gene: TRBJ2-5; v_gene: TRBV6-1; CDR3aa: CASSVSNREETQYF
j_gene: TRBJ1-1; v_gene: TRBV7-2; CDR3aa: CASSLELNTEAFF
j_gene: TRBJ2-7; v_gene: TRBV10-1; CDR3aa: CASSDKGGRYEQYF
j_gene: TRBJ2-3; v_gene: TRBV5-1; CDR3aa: CASSLDSPGGTDTQYF
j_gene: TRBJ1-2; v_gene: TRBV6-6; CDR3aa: CASSGTGGGYTF
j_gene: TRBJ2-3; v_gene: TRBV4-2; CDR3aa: CASSHAPPGLAGGTDTQYF
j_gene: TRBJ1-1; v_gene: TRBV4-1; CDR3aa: CASSRGQGAMNTEAFF
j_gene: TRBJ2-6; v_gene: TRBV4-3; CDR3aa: CASSQGIQGAAGANVLTF
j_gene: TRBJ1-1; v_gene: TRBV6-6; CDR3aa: CASRKGYTEAFF
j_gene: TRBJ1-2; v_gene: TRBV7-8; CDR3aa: CASSLVGDRGDYGYTF
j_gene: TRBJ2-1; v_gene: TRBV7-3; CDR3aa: CASSFAGGPRDEQFF
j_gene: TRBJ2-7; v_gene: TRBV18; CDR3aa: CASSPPGRTGHEQYF
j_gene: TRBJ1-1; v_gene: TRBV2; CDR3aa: CASSERLRAANTEAFF
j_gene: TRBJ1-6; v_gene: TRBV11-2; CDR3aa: CASSLYRGPNSPLHF
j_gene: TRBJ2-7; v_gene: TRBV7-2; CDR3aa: CASSPIAPTGRISYEQYF
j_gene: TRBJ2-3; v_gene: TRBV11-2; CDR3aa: CASSLVAGVGYF
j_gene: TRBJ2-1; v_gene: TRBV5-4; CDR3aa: CASSLTGGNMRPGEQFF
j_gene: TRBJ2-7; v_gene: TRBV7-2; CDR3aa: CASSRAGRDKPYEQYF
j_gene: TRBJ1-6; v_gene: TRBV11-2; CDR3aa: CASSTGKHNSPLHF
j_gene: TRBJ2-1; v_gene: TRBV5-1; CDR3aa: CASSLAASGGRSYNEQFF
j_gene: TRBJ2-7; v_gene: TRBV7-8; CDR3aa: CASSPRQGPSYEQYF
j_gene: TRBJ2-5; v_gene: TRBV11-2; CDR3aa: CASSLDPGLAGKTQYF
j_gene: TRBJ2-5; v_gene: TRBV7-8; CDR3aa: CASSFQGVGETQYF
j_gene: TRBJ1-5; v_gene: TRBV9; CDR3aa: CASSVVRGFCNQPQHF
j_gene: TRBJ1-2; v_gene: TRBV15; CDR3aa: CATSRDGKGVDGYTF
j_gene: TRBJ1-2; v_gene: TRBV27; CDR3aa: CASSSPGQGNYGYTF
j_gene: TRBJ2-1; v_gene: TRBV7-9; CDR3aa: CASSFLASYEQFF
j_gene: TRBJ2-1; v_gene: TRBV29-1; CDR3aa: CSVEGGAGGFYNEQFF
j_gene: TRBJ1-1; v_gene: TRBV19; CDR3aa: CASSIDPAGMNTEAFF
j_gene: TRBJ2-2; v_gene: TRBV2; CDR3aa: CASSEDQDRWTSNTGELFF
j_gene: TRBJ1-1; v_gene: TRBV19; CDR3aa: CASSIPGVGTEAFF
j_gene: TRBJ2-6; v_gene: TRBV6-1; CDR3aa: CASRKTDSGANVLTF
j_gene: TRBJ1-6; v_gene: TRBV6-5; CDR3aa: CASSYSGTADSPLHF
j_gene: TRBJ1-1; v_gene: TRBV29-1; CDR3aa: CSVEDPPNFMNTEAFF
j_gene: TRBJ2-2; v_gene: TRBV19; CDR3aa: CASSPRGGLTGELFF
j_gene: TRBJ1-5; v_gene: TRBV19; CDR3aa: CASNMGIQVSNQPQHF
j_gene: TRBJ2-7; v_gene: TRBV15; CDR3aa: CATSPPRGDHEQYF
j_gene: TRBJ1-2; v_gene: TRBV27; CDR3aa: CASSPDRPLDGYTF
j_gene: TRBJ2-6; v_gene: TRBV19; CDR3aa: CASSTLTGGSGANVLTF
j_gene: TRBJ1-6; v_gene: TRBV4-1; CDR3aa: CASSQGTGASSYNSPLHF